This TCR beta chain was documented in a study of a mutant IDH1 vaccine in newly diagnosed glioma. Turning to the study itself: Following radiotherapy alone, or alongside temozolomide cycles, vaccination was started after an interval of 4-6 weeks. Patients got radiotherapy, temozolomide, or both beforehand, and most got both.

Note on this clone: As yet, its antigen is unknown.

Overall study results and limits: In roughly 93% of patients, immune responses induced by the vaccine occurred.

The sample's time point: week 35, safety follow-up. One vaccine dose held 300 ug of mutant IDH1 20-mer peptide and came with topical imiquimod. Sequenced by immunoSEQ multiplex PCR; TCRdb stores in-frame clones only, minus some. This table holds tens of thousands of clones, around four fifths found once. The sequence was collected from a woman aged 18-29 years with glioma. This material consisted of PBMCs, taken from a glioma patient whose treatment included an IDH1 peptide vaccine.

The CDR3 region is CASSVGPAMNTEAFF. The CDR3 bases are TGTGCCAGCAGCGTAGGTCCAGCTATGAACACTGAAGCTTTCTTT. The rearrangement joins TRBV9 to TRBJ1-1; D gene ambiguous. Germline V gene data show CDR1 as SGDLS and CDR2 as YYNGEE. The CDR3 is 15 amino acids. Trimming removed 0 bases from V and 0 bases from J, with 9 bases in between.